These 28 T cell receptor beta chains were sequenced from one sample in a study of cytomegalovirus exposure and HLA in healthy donors. PCR primers comprised 60 Vbeta and 13 Jbeta primers. Generated by immunoSEQ multiplex PCR, the TCRdb table keeps only in-frame clones and is missing some. Altogether tens of thousands of clones are present, around 67% being singletons, with the ten largest covering 6.9%. Material: PBMCs. The receptors shown here come from a woman aged 45-65 years in good health and CMV-seropositive.

This clone was detected a few times. The chain recombines TRBV5-1 with TRBJ1-2; a weak D match, TRBD1 (5 bases). Between the trimmed V and J ends, which lost 4 bases and 8 bases, there was a span of 18 bases. The germline gives CDR1 SGHRS, CDR2 YFSETQ. This CDR3 has 14 amino acids. CDR3 in amino acids: CASSPGGGVVGYTF. As DNA, the CDR3 is TGCGCCAGCAGCCCCGGAGGAGGGGTGGTCGGCTACACCTTC. Combining the CDR3 with reference TRBV5-1 and TRBJ1-2 gives the whole variable domain KAGVTQTPRYLIKTRGQQVTLSCSPISGHRSVSWYQQTPGQGLQFLFEYFSETQRNKGNFPGRFSGRQFSNSRSEMNVSTLELGDSALYLCASSPGGGVVGYTFGSGTRLTVV.

The chain carries TRBV5-1 and TRBJ1-1, with D perhaps TRBD1 (6 bases). Deletions cut 3 bases from V and 11 bases from J, with 17 bases between. The CDR3 is 13 residues long. The V gene's germline CDR1 is SGHRS and CDR2 YFSETQ. The CDR3 sequence: CASSSEQGRRAFF. The CDR3, as DNA: TGCGCCAGCAGCTCCGAACAGGGTAGAAGGGCTTTCTTT.

This sequence joins TRBV15 and TRBJ2-5; D call uncertain. CDR1 is LNHNV and CDR2 is YYDKDF in the germline V gene (reference sequence). Trimming shortened V by 0 bases and J by 5 bases, and 4 bases separated the two germline ends. The CDR3 is 12 amino acids. CDR3 coding DNA: TGTGCCACCAGCAGAGACTCGGAGACCCAGTACTTC. Translating it yields CATSRDSETQYF.

This sequence joins TRBV7-2 and TRBJ1-3; no definite D call. The V and J ends lost 5 bases and 3 bases respectively, with 11 bases between them. Germline CDR1 and CDR2: SGHTA and FQGNSA. This CDR3 has 14 residues. The CDR3 DNA is TGTGCCAGCAGCCGCGTCGGGGTTGGAAACACCATATATTTT. It yields the protein CASSRVGVGNTIYF.

This clone has more than one count but fewer than ten. The genes are TRBV2 and TRBJ1-2; a weak D match, TRBD1 (5 bases). The length of the CDR3 is 15 residues. The germline V and J ends were trimmed by 5 bases and 4 bases, with 17 bases remaining between them. The germline CDR1 and CDR2 sequences are SNHLY and FYNNEI. The CDR3 sequence: CASSSQGGSPYGYTF. In DNA form, the CDR3 reads TGTGCCAGCAGTTCGCAGGGAGGTAGTCCCTATGGCTACACCTTC.

The chain uses TRBV4-1 and TRBJ2-5; TRBD2 matches 11 bases. J lost 2 bases, V lost 2 bases, and 13 bases had no gene match. This CDR3 contains 19 residues. Germline V gives CDR1 MGHRA, CDR2 YSYEKL. The CDR3 nucleotides read TGCGCCAGCAGCCAATACACTCGGGTGACTAGCGGGGAGCAAGAGACCCAGTACTTC. This sequence encodes CASSQYTRVTSGEQETQYF.

The chain joins TRBV5-6 to TRBJ2-7; TRBD2 is a possible D gene (6 bases). V was trimmed by 2 bases and J by 2 bases, leaving 14 bases between them. The germline CDR1 and CDR2 sequences are SGHDT and YYEEEE. This CDR3 has 15 residues. CDR3 sequence: CASSFTSRPPYEQYF. DNA for the CDR3: TGTGCCAGCAGCTTTACTAGCCGCCCCCCCTACGAGCAGTACTTC.

Only one count was recorded for this clone. The V and J genes are TRBV7-9 and TRBJ1-5, with 9 nucleotides matching TRBD1. Germline lookup yields CDR1 SEHNR and CDR2 FQNEAQ (reference sequence). V was pared by 3 bases and J by 1 base, with 7 bases of the junction left unmatched. CDR3 length: 17 residues. CDR3 residues: CASSFGTGRLSNQPQHF. The DNA for the CDR3 is TGTGCCAGCAGCTTTGGGACAGGGAGGTTGAGCAATCAGCCCCAGCATTTT. The variable domain in full, with the rest retrieved from reference TRBV7-9 and TRBJ1-5, is DTGVSQNPRHKITKRGQNVTFRCDPISEHNRLYWYRQTLGQGPEFLTYFQNEAQLEKSRLLSDRFSAERPKGSFSTLEIQRTEQGDSAMYLCASSFGTGRLSNQPQHFGDGTRLSIL.

The chain carries TRBV5-1 and TRBJ1-1, with unresolved D. Deletions cut 0 bases from V and 0 bases from J, with 9 bases between. This CDR3 comprises 15 residues. Germline assignment: CDR1 SGHRS and CDR2 YFSETQ. This chain's CDR3 is CASSLDGLMNTEAFF. DNA of the CDR3: TGCGCCAGCAGCTTGGACGGACTCATGAACACTGAAGCTTTCTTT.

CDR3 loop: CASSWTANTGELFF. In nucleotides, the CDR3 is TGTGCCAGCAGTTGGACAGCGAACACCGGGGAGCTGTTTTTT. The J gene is TRBJ2-2, the V gene TRBV27, with D maybe TRBD1 (6 bases). Trimming took 4 bases from V and 0 from J, leaving 6 bases between them. This CDR3 comprises 14 residues. CDR1 and CDR2 from the germline V gene are MNHEY and SMNVEV (reference sequence).

The chain combines TRBV5-4 with TRBJ1-1; 8 nucleotides agree with TRBD1. J gave up 4 bases and V 3 bases, and 8 bases lay outside the gene matches. This CDR3 is built from 15 residues. From germline, CDR1 is SGHNT and CDR2 YYREEE (reference sequence). The CDR3 DNA reads TGTGCCAGCAGCTCTGCTCGGGACAGGTCCACTGAAGCTTTCTTT. Amino acids: CASSSARDRSTEAFF.

This clone was detected a few times. The chain combines TRBV30 with TRBJ1-1; D possibly corresponds to TRBD1 (6 bases). This CDR3 comprises 13 residues. Germline CDR1 reads GTSNPN; CDR2 reads SVGIG (reference sequence). V lost 1 base and J lost 4, with 10 bases in between. CDR3 region: CAWSGGLGTEAFF. The CDR3 DNA follows: TGTGCCTGGAGTGGGGGGCTCGGCACTGAAGCTTTCTTT.

The chain links TRBV6-1 to TRBJ2-7; 7 bases line up with TRBD1. Trimming took 6 bases from V and 6 from J; bases not matched to a gene: 8. Germline V CDR1 and CDR2: MNHNS, SASEGT. The CDR3 extends over 13 amino acids. DNA of the CDR3: TGTGCCAGCAGCGGACAGGTATACTCCGAGCAGTACTTC. Protein sequence: CASSGQVYSEQYF.

The rearrangement uses TRBV6-1 and TRBJ2-5; D call uncertain. The ends were cut back, 8 bases at V and 0 bases at J, with 13 bases in the middle. The germline V gene has CDR1 MNHNS and CDR2 SASEGT. This CDR3 is built from 14 residues. CDR3 protein: CASGPLLHQETQYF. For the CDR3, the DNA is TGTGCCAGCGGGCCACTTCTACACCAAGAGACCCAGTACTTC.

A few counts support this clone. V gene TRBV5-1 combines with J gene TRBJ2-7, with 8 nucleotides matching TRBD1. V shed 1 base, J shed 2 bases, and the junction held 5 bases outside the gene matches. The germline CDR1 and CDR2 sequences are SGHRS and YFSETQ. The CDR3 extends over 15 amino acids. The CDR3 is CASSLSGGPTYEQYF. CDR3 coding DNA: TGCGCCAGCAGCTTGTCAGGGGGCCCAACCTACGAGCAGTACTTC.

This chain connects TRBV7-9 to TRBJ2-1, with TRBD2 matching 9 bases. The CDR3 is made up of 16 amino acids. Germline V gene data show CDR1 as SEHNR and CDR2 as FQNEAQ (reference sequence). The V segment lost 3 bases and the J segment 2 bases; nucleotides outside the gene matches: 5. The CDR3 is CASSFLAGGPYNEQFF. DNA for the CDR3: TGTGCCAGCAGCTTTCTGGCGGGGGGGCCCTACAATGAGCAGTTCTTC. The variable domain in full, completed from reference TRBV7-9 and TRBJ2-1, reads DTGVSQNPRHKITKRGQNVTFRCDPISEHNRLYWYRQTLGQGPEFLTYFQNEAQLEKSRLLSDRFSAERPKGSFSTLEIQRTEQGDSAMYLCASSFLAGGPYNEQFFGPGTRLTVL.

This clone was detected only a few times. The rearrangement joins TRBV10-3 to TRBJ2-2; no definite D call. The germline V gene has CDR1 ENHRY and CDR2 SYGVKD. V lost 0 bases and J lost 4, with 3 bases in between. The CDR3 runs to 13 residues. The CDR3 DNA reads TGTGCCATCAGTGAGTCCTTCACCGGGGAGCTGTTTTTT. Its translation: CAISESFTGELFF.

This clone was seen only once. The rearrangement links TRBV2 to TRBJ2-5; D may be TRBD2 (6 bases). The CDR3 is made up of 13 amino acids. CDR1 and CDR2 from the germline V gene are SNHLY and FYNNEI. Trimming stripped 8 bases from V and 1 base from J, with 11 bases between. CDR3 coding DNA: TGTGCCAGCCAGGGAGGAGCCCAAGAGACCCAGTACTTC. Its protein is CASQGGAQETQYF.

The rearrangement joins TRBV2 to TRBJ2-7; no reliable D call. This CDR3 comprises 12 residues. CDR1 is SNHLY and CDR2 is FYNNEI in the germline V gene. V lost 6 bases and J lost 3, with 9 bases in between. CDR3 sequence: CASRQVVYEQYF. The CDR3, as DNA: TGTGCCAGCAGACAAGTGGTCTACGAGCAGTACTTC. Full variable domain (rest looked up from reference TRBV2 and TRBJ2-7): EPEVTQTPSHQVTQMGQEVILRCVPISNHLYFYWYRQILGQKVEFLVSFYNNEISEKSEIFDDQFSVERPDGSNFTLKIRSTKLEDSAMYFCASRQVVYEQYFGPGTRLTVT.

The V gene is TRBV4-2, the J gene TRBJ1-4; no clear D gene. This CDR3 has 13 amino acids. Germline V gives CDR1 LGHNA, CDR2 YNFKEQ. The V end lost 4 bases, the J end lost 8 bases, and 11 bases lay between the germline ends. CDR3 amino acids: CASSRSVEEKLFF. The CDR3 DNA follows: TGTGCCAGCAGCCGAAGCGTAGAGGAAAAACTGTTTTTT.

V usage is TRBV5-6 and J usage is TRBJ2-1, with D possibly matching TRBD2 (5 bases). In germline, CDR1 is SGHDT, CDR2 YYEEEE. The CDR3 has 16 amino acids. Between the trimmed V and J ends, which lost 4 bases and 7 bases, there was a span of 21 bases. The CDR3 is CASSGRGYGIGNEQFF. CDR3 sequence (DNA): TGTGCCAGCAGCGGGCGTGGGTACGGGATCGGGAATGAGCAGTTCTTC.

The rearrangement links TRBV9 to TRBJ2-3; TRBD2 matches at 7 bases. Losses at the gene ends were 0 bases for V and 1 base for J; bases not matched to a gene: 5. The CDR3 sequence is 16 residues long. Germline CDR1 is SGDLS and CDR2 is YYNGEE. The CDR3 loop reads CASSVAGGRGTDTQYF. CDR3 sequence (DNA): TGTGCCAGCAGCGTAGCGGGGGGACGGGGCACAGATACGCAGTATTTT.

This clone was picked up a small number of times. The chain has TRBV7-8 and TRBJ1-2; 7 bases are shared with TRBD1. This CDR3 comprises 14 residues. J lost 3 bases, V lost 5 bases, and 6 bases had no gene match. Germline CDR1 is SGHVS and CDR2 is FQNEAQ. CDR3 nucleotides: TGTGCCAGCAGCCCCAGGGGGGACCACTATGGCTACACCTTC. This codes for CASSPRGDHYGYTF.

CDR3 in amino acids: CASSHLFRDKDNYGYTF. The CDR3 DNA is TGTGCCAGCAGCCACCTGTTCCGGGACAAGGATAACTATGGCTACACCTTC. This chain joins TRBV4-2 and TRBJ1-2, with a weak D call TRBD1 (6 bases). This CDR3 region has 17 residues. Deletions cut 3 bases from V and 1 base from J, with 18 bases between. Germline V CDR1 and CDR2: LGHNA, YNFKEQ.

The chain is built from TRBV5-5 and TRBJ1-1, with 9 bases that match TRBD1. The CDR3 sequence is 19 residues long. J was trimmed by 0 bases and V by 0 bases; bases with no gene match: 12. Germline CDR1 SGHKS, CDR2 YYEKEE (reference sequence). CDR3 loop: CASSLGATGGRWVNTEAFF. CDR3 sequence (DNA): TGTGCCAGCAGCTTGGGGGCCACAGGGGGCAGGTGGGTGAACACTGAAGCTTTCTTT. The full variable domain, its missing parts supplied by reference TRBV5-5 and TRBJ1-1, is DAGVTQSPTHLIKTRGQQVTLRCSPISGHKSVSWYQQVLGQGPQFIFQYYEKEERGRGNFPDRFSARQFPNYSSELNVNALLLGDSALYLCASSLGATGGRWVNTEAFFGQGTRLTVV.

V and J are TRBV5-6 and TRBJ1-2; D unclear. Germline CDR1 SGHDT, CDR2 YYEEEE. CDR3 length equals 11 residues. Between the trimmed V and J ends, which lost 2 bases and 5 bases, there was a span of 4 bases. DNA for the CDR3: TGTGCCAGCAGCTTAGAGTATGGCTACACCTTC. Translating gives CASSLEYGYTF.

In its sample, this clone was seen a few times. V gene TRBV4-1 combines with J gene TRBJ1-6; 7 bases map to TRBD1. The junction had 9 bases not matched to a gene; V was cut back by 3 bases and J by 13 bases. Germline CDR1 MGHRA, CDR2 YSYEKL. The CDR3 is made up of 14 amino acids. As DNA, the CDR3 is TGCGCCAGCAGCCATCAAGGACAGGCATCCCCCCTCCACTTT. As protein: CASSHQGQASPLHF.

The rearrangement joins TRBV14 to TRBJ1-2; D gene unclear. Trimming removed 0 bases from V and 5 bases from J, with 10 bases in between. Germline CDR1 and CDR2: SGHDN and FVKESK. There are 14 residues in the CDR3. The chain's CDR3 is CASSQDWPDYGYTF. The CDR3 DNA reads TGTGCCAGCAGCCAAGATTGGCCAGATTATGGCTACACCTTC.